Shown below are 3 T cell receptor beta chains from a single sample sequenced in a study of T cell responses to AZD1222 COVID-19 vaccine. Only in-frame clones appear in the TCRdb table, and some are missing; sequencing was by immunoSEQ multiplex PCR. The sample has about 83,000 clones, around 89% seen once. Sample: peripheral blood, taken on day 0 of AZD1222 vaccination. The receptors were sampled from an adult in good health.

Only a few counts were recorded for this clone. J is TRBJ2-7 and V is TRBV2, with 8 bases matching TRBD2. CDR3 length: 13 residues. The junction had 7 bases not matched to a gene; V was cut back by 7 bases and J by 5 bases. Germline V lookup: CDR1 SNHLY, CDR2 FYNNEI. CDR3 amino acids: CASISGSGNEQYF. The CDR3 bases are TGTGCCAGCATAAGCGGGAGTGGGAACGAGCAGTACTTC.

This clone came up a few times. J is TRBJ2-5 and V is TRBV27; 7 bases are shared with TRBD2. V lost 3 bases, J lost 2 bases, and 6 bases stayed unmatched. The CDR3 runs 15 residues. Germline values: CDR1 MNHEY, CDR2 SMNVEV (reference sequence). The CDR3, as DNA: TGTGCCAGCAGTTTTTCTACTAGCGATCAAGAGACCCAGTACTTC. Amino acid sequence: CASSFSTSDQETQYF.

This sequence joins TRBV13 and TRBJ2-3; 15 bases map to TRBD2. CDR3 length: 19 residues. CDR1 is PRHDT, CDR2 FYEKMQ, per germline (reference sequence). Germline trimming cut 5 bases from V and 4 bases from J; bases unmatched to any gene: 13. CDR3 in amino acids: CASSPDSGLAGGGADTQYF. As DNA, the CDR3 is TGTGCCAGCAGCCCCGATTCGGGACTAGCGGGAGGAGGGGCAGATACGCAGTATTTT.